The rows below give T cell receptor beta chains drawn from one sample of a study of naive and memory T cell subsets. TCRdb analysed the UMI-ligation and nested PCR reads with MiXCR anew, one entry per CDR3 protein. The sample contains over a thousand distinct CDR3 sequences, around 7.4% of which appear only once. The sample comprised CD8+ TEMRA cells from blood. The receptors were sampled from a human donor in good health. The CDR3 runs from the conserved cysteine through the conserved F or W. The D gene is left open where the match is weak. The size of a clone is reported for some rows only, either as once, few or many, or as a class for expanded clones.

clone_size j_call v_call d_call cdr3_nt cdr3_aa
few TRBJ2-5 TRBV28 TRBD1 TGTGCCAGCAGTGAGGCCGGGACAGGGGAGGAAGAGACCCAGTACTTC CASSEAGTGEEETQYF
few TRBJ2-5 TRBV5-4 - TGTGCCAGCAGCGGCGGTGGCGGGGCGGAGACCCAGTACTTC CASSGGGGAETQYF
many TRBJ1-1 TRBV7-6 TRBD1 TGTGCCAGCAGCCGCGGGACAGCTATGAACACTGAAGCTTTCTTT CASSRGTAMNTEAFF
many TRBJ1-1 TRBV7-9 - TGTGCCAGCAGCTTGTCTGACACTGAAGCTTTCTTT CASSLSDTEAFF
many TRBJ2-7 TRBV9 - TGTGCCAGCAGCCCGCGACTTACCTACGAGCAGTACTTC CASSPRLTYEQYF
many TRBJ2-7 TRBV28 - TGTGCCAGCAGTTTAGGCAGGGCCTACGAGCAGTACTTC CASSLGRAYEQYF
medium-sized TRBJ2-2 TRBV20-1 - TGCAGTGCTAGAAGCGTCAAGAACTCGAACACCGGGGAGCTGTTTTTT CSARSVKNSNTGELFF
- TRBJ1-1 TRBV19 - TGTGCCAGTATGACAGACGTAGGAGACACTGAAGCTTTCTTT CASMTDVGDTEAFF
large TRBJ2-7 TRBV7-8 - TGTGCCAGCAGCTTACATCAGGGGCCACTACGAGAGCAGTACTTC CASSLHQGPLREQYF
many TRBJ2-7 TRBV12-3/TRBV12-4 - TGTGCCAGCAGTCCCGGGACCGCGTCCTACGAGCAGTACTTC CASSPGTASYEQYF
many TRBJ2-1 TRBV6-6 - TGTGCCAGCAGCCCCTTAGCGTACAATGAGCAGTTCTTC CASSPLAYNEQFF
large TRBJ2-2 TRBV4-1 TRBD1 TGCGCCAGCAGCCACCGGACAGGGTGGGTCGGGGAGCTGTTTTTT CASSHRTGWVGELFF
many TRBJ2-7 TRBV29-1 TRBD1 TGCAGCGTTGAGGGACAGCTCAACGAGCAGTACTTC CSVEGQLNEQYF
few TRBJ2-1 TRBV3-1 TRBD2 TGTGCCAGCAGCCTGGGACTAGCGGTCAATGAGCAGTTCTTC CASSLGLAVNEQFF
many TRBJ2-7 TRBV19 TRBD1 TGTGCCAGTAGCGACAGGGCCCACGAGCAGTACTTC CASSDRAHEQYF
- TRBJ2-7 TRBV5-1 - TGCGCCAGCAGCTTGGCTTCCTCCGAGCAGTACTTC CASSLASSEQYF
many TRBJ2-7 TRBV19 - TGTGCCAGTAGTAGCCTATTCTCCTACGAGCAGTACTTC CASSSLFSYEQYF
few TRBJ1-1 TRBV27 - TGTGCCAGCAGTTTATTCATCAGGGGTTCATATACTGAAGCTTTCTTT CASSLFIRGSYTEAFF
many TRBJ2-7 TRBV7-9 - TGTGCCAGCAGCTTGGGGAATTCATACGAGCAGTACTTC CASSLGNSYEQYF
few TRBJ2-2 TRBV11-3 - TGTGCCAGCAGCTCGACGGAGGGCAGGGAGAACACCGGGGAGCTGTTTTTT CASSSTEGRENTGELFF
medium-sized TRBJ2-1 TRBV20-1 TRBD2 TGCAGTGCTAGAGATAGTGGGCGGGAGGGTTTCTATGAGCAGTTCTTC CSARDSGREGFYEQFF
many TRBJ2-1 TRBV27 TRBD2 TGTGCCAGCAGTACCGAGACTAGCGGGAAGGATGAGCAGTTCTTC CASSTETSGKDEQFF
few TRBJ2-1 TRBV20-1 TRBD1 TGCAGTGCTAGAGATCGGACAGGGGCCATTGAGCAGTTCTTC CSARDRTGAIEQFF
- TRBJ2-1 TRBV6-6 - TGTGCCAGCAGCCTCTTAGCGTACAATGAGCAGTTCTTC CASSLLAYNEQFF
few TRBJ2-2 TRBV6-4 TRBD2 TGTGCCAGCAGTGACTCGACTAGCGGGAGGGCGAACACCGGGGAGCTGTTTTTT CASSDSTSGRANTGELFF
few TRBJ2-3 TRBV27 - TGTGCCAGCAGTTTCTTTAATACAGATACGCAGTATTTT CASSFFNTDTQYF
- TRBJ2-4 TRBV5-6 - TGTGCCAGCAGCTACCGGGACACAGCCAAAAACATTCAGTACTTC CASSYRDTAKNIQYF
few TRBJ2-2 TRBV28 - TGTGCCAGCAGTAGCCGATTGGGTCGGATAACCGGGGAGCTGTTTTTT CASSSRLGRITGELFF
few TRBJ1-6 TRBV6-2/TRBV6-3 - TGTGCCAGCAGTTACGGGCAATCTGATAATTCACCCCTCCACTTT CASSYGQSDNSPLHF
many TRBJ2-7 TRBV20-1 - TGCAGTGCGAGGCGACGTAGCTCCTACGAGCAGTACTTC CSARRRSSYEQYF
many TRBJ2-7 TRBV4-3 TRBD1 TGCGCCAGCAGCCCAGGGACAGGGGTTTCCGACGAGCAGTACTTC CASSPGTGVSDEQYF
- TRBJ2-3 TRBV29-1 - TGCAGCGTCCAAAGCGGAGGGGGAGATACGCAGTATTTT CSVQSGGGDTQYF
- TRBJ2-5 TRBV28 - TGTGCCAGAAGTTCACAGGGTTTAGCAGGAGAGACCCAGTACTTC CARSSQGLAGETQYF